This TCR beta chain was documented in a study of blood T cell repertoires in COVID-19. Across the whole study: From the United States, Italy and Spain came samples of acute and convalescent COVID-19. Sample material is recorded as cDNA or gDNA derived from T cells, B-cell-depleted T cells, or PBMCs.

In the authors' methods: The assay estimated nucleated cells by amplifying reference gene primers. Profiled with immunoSEQ multiplex PCR; TCRdb holds only in-frame clones, not every one. D and trimming come from the DNA, and the V and J calls and clone size come from that table. The data hold about 230,000 clones, with 75% to 90% observed a single time. With 4 bases clipped from V and 10 bases from J, the junction kept 8 bases outside the gene matches. The germline gives CDR1 LNHDA, CDR2 SQIVND (reference sequence). The CDR3 contains 14 residues. Specimen: peripheral blood. V usage is TRBV19 and J usage is TRBJ2-1; 9 bases fit TRBD2. The clonotype originates from a man aged 35-49 years with acute or convalescent COVID-19. The CDR3 sequence is CASSRGSGRGEQFF. The CDR3 nucleotides read TGTGCCAGTAGTAGAGGTAGCGGGAGAGGGGAGCAGTTCTTC.